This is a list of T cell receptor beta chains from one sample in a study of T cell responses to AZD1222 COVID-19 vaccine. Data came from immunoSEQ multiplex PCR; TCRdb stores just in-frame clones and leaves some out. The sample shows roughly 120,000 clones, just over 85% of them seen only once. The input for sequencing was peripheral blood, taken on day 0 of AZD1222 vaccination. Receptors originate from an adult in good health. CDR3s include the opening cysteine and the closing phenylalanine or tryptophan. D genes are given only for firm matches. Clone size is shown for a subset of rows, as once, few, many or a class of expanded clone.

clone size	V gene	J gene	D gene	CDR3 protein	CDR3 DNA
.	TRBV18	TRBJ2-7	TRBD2	CASSPGTTNYEQYF	TGTGCCAGCTCACCCGGGACTACAAACTACGAGCAGTACTTC
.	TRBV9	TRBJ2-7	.	CASSVWTDSGEQYF	TGTGCCAGCAGCGTATGGACGGACTCTGGGGAGCAGTACTTC
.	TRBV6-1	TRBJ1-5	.	CASRLPNQPQHF	TGTGCCAGCAGACTTCCAAATCAGCCCCAGCATTTT
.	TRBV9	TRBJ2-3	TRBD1	CASSLRRDRVTDTQYF	TGTGCCAGCAGCCTCCGCCGGGACAGGGTGACAGATACGCAGTATTTT
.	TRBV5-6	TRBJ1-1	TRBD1	CASSEEQGADSTEAFF	TGTGCCAGCAGCGAAGAACAGGGGGCGGACTCCACTGAAGCTTTCTTT
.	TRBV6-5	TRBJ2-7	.	CASSYAHQNAYEQYF	TGTGCCAGCAGTTACGCCCACCAAAATGCCTACGAGCAGTACTTC
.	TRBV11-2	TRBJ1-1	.	CASSSSPGGTEAFF	TGTGCCAGCAGCTCTAGTCCGGGAGGCACTGAAGCTTTCTTT
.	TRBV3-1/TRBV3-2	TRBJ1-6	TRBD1	CASSPRDRGGSPLHF	TGTGCCAGCAGCCCTAGGGACAGGGGAGGGTCACCCCTCCACTTT
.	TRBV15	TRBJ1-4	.	CATSREPPGSNEKLFF	TGTGCCACCAGCAGAGAACCGCCAGGGAGTAATGAAAAACTGTTTTTT
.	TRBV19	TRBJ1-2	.	CASTVTGRTGGYTF	TGTGCCAGTACCGTAACTGGCAGAACCGGTGGCTACACCTTC
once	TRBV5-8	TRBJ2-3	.	CASSLGSPRPTDTQYF	TGTGCCAGCAGCTTGGGATCCCCCAGACCGACAGATACGCAGTATTTT
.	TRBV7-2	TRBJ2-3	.	CASSLVPDTQYF	TGTGCCAGCAGCTTAGTACCAGATACGCAGTATTTT
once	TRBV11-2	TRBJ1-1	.	CASSLALGGTEAFF	TGTGCCAGCAGCTTAGCTTTGGGAGGCACTGAAGCTTTCTTT
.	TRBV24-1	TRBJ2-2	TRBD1	CATSGRTGVFAGELFF	TGTGCCACCAGTGGCAGGACAGGGGTTTTTGCCGGGGAGCTGTTTTTT
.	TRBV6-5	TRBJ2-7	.	CASSYSRNSYEQYF	TGTGCCAGCAGTTACTCGAGGAACTCCTACGAGCAGTACTTC
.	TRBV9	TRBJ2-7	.	CASSVVPGTYEQYF	TGTGCCAGCAGCGTAGTACCGGGGACCTACGAGCAGTACTTC
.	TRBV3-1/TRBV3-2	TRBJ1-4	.	CASSLREKNEKLFF	TGTGCCAGCAGCCTCCGGGAGAAGAATGAAAAACTGTTTTTT
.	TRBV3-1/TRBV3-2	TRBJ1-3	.	CASSPTGTGNTIYF	TGTGCCAGCAGCCCAACAGGGACTGGAAACACCATATATTTT
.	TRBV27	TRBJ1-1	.	CASSPQAGALNTEAFF	TGTGCCAGCAGTCCCCAAGCAGGGGCCCTGAACACTGAAGCTTTCTTT
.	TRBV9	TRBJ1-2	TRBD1	CASSVGTGDYGYTF	TGTGCCAGCAGCGTAGGCACAGGGGACTATGGCTACACCTTC
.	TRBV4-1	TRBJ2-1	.	CASSGGLSYNEQFF	TGCGCCAGCAGCGGGGGGCTCTCCTACAATGAGCAGTTCTTC
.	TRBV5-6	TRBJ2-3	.	CASSLAGADTQYF	TGTGCCAGCAGCTTGGCTGGGGCTGATACGCAGTATTTT
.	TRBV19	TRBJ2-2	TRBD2	CASSPLAGVRTGELFF	TGTGCCAGTAGTCCATTAGCGGGAGTAAGGACCGGGGAGCTGTTTTTT
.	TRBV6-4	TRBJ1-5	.	CASSESHGLQPQHF	TGTGCCAGCAGTGAAAGTCATGGTCTCCAGCCCCAGCATTTT
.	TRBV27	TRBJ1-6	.	CASSFHRLWRNNSPLHF	TGTGCCAGCAGTTTCCACCGACTGTGGAGAAATAATTCACCCCTCCACTTT
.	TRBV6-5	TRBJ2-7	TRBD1	CASSPRQGGSYEQYF	TGTGCCAGCAGTCCTAGACAGGGGGGGTCCTACGAGCAGTACTTC
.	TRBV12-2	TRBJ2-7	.	CASRLALRGPDGLGF	TGTGCAAGTCGCTTAGCTCTCCGTGGGCCGGATGGACTCGGCTTC
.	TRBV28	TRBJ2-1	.	CASGLRDEQFF	TGTGCCAGCGGGCTCCGGGATGAGCAGTTCTTC
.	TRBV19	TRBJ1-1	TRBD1	CASRTGQMNTEAFF	TGTGCCAGTAGGACGGGACAGATGAACACTGAAGCTTTCTTT
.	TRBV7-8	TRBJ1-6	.	CASSKEDSANSPLHF	TGTGCCAGCAGCAAGGAGGACAGCGCTAATTCACCCCTCCACTTT
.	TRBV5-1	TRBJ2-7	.	CASSLRGRSYEQYF	TGCGCCAGCAGCTTGCGAGGGCGCTCCTACGAGCAGTACTTC
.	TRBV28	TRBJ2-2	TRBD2	CASSIGLAGGGSNTGELFF	TGTGCCAGCAGTATCGGACTAGCGGGAGGGGGATCGAACACCGGGGAGCTGTTTTTT
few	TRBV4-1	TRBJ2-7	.	CASSLHGEQYF	TGCGCCAGCAGCCTCCATGGCGAGCAGTACTTC
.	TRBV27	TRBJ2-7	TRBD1	CASKPGQGPRFLGAEQYF	TGTGCCAGCAAGCCGGGACAGGGGCCTCGATTCCTCGGGGCCGAGCAGTACTTC
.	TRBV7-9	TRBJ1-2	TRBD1	CASRHQGEGINYGYTF	TGTGCCAGCAGACATCAGGGGGAGGGAATAAACTATGGCTACACCTTC
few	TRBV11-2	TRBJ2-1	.	CASSLDRNRVSYNEQFF	TGTGCCAGCAGCTTAGATAGGAACAGGGTTTCCTACAATGAGCAGTTCTTC
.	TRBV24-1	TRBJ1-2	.	CATSDPTNYGYTF	TGTGCCACCAGTGATCCCACTAACTATGGCTACACCTTC
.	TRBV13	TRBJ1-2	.	CASSLLVLGRTINYGYTF	TGTGCCAGCAGCTTATTGGTTTTGGGACGGACGATTAACTATGGCTACACCTTC
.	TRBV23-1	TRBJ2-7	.	CASSDEQYF	TGCGCCAGCAGCGACGAGCAGTACTTC
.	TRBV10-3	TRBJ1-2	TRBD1	CAISEPGQGNYGYTF	TGTGCCATCAGCGAACCGGGACAGGGAAACTATGGCTACACCTTC
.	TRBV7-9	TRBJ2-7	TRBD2	CASSLGLAGALYF	TGTGCCAGCAGCTTAGGACTAGCGGGAGCTCTGTACTTC
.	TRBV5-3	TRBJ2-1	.	CARSLGWFAGQGHEQFF	TGTGCCAGAAGCTTGGGTTGGTTTGCGGGGCAAGGTCATGAGCAGTTCTTC